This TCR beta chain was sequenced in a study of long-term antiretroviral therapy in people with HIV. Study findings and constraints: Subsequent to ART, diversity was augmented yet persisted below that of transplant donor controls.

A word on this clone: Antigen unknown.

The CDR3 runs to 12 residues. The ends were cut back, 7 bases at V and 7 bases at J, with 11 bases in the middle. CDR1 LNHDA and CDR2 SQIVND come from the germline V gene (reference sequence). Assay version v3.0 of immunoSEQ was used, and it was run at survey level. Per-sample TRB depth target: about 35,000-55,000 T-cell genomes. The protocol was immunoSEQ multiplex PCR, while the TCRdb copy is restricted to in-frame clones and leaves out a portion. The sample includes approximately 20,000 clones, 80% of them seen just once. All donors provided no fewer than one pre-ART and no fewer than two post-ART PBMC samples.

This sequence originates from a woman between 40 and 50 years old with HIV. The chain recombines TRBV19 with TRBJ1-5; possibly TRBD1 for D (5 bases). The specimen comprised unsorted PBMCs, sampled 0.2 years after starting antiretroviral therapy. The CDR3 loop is CASTGGSQPQHF. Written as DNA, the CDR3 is TGTGCCAGTACCGGGGGGTCCCAGCCCCAGCATTTT.